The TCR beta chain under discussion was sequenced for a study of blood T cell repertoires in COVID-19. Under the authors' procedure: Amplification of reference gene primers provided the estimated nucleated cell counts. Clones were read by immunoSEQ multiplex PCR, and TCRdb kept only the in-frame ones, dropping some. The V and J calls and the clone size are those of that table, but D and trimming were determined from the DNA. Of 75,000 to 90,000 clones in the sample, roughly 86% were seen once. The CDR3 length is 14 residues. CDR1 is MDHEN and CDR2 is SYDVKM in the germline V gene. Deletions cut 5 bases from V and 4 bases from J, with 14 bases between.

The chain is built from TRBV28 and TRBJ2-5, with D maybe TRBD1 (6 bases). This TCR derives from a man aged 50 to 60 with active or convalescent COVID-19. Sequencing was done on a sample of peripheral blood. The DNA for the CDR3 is TGTGCCAGCAGTGGGGGCCCAACGGGAGAGACCCAGTACTTC. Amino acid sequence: CASSGGPTGETQYF.